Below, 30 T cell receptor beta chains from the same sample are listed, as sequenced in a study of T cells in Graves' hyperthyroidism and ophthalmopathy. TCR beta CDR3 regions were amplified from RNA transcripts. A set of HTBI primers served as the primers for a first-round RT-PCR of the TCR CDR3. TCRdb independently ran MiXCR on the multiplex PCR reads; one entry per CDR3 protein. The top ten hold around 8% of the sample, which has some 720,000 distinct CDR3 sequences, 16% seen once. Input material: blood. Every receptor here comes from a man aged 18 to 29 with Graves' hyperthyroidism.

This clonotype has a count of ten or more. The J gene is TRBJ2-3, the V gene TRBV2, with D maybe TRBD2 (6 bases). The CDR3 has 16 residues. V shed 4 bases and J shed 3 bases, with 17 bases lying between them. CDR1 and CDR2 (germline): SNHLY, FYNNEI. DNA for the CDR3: TGTGCCAGCAGTGGGGGGAGGACTCCACCTACAGATACGCAGTATTTT. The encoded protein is CASSGGRTPPTDTQYF. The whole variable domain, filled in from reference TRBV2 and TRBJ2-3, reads EPEVTQTPSHQVTQMGQEVILRCVPISNHLYFYWYRQILGQKVEFLVSFYNNEISEKSEIFDDQFSVERPDGSNFTLKIRSTKLEDSAMYFCASSGGRTPPTDTQYFGPGTRLTVL.

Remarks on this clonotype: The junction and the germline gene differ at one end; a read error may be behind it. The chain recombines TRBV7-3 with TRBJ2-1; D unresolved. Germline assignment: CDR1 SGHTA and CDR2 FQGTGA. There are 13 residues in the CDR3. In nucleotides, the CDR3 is TGTGCCGGCAGCCCTGGCGCCTACAATGAGCAGTTCTTC. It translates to CAGSPGAYNEQFF.

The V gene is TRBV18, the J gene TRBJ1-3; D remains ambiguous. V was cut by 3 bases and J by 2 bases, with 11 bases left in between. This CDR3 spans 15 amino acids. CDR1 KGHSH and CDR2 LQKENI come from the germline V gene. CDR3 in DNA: TGTGCCAGCTCACCCGGCCTTCTCCCTGGAAACACCATATATTTT. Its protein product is CASSPGLLPGNTIYF.

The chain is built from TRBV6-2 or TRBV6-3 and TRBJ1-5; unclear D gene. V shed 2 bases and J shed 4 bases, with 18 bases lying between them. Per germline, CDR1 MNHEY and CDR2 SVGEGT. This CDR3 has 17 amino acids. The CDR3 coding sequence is TGTGCCAGCAGTTACCCGAGACTTGACGGGTGGAATCAGCCCCAGCATTTT. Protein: CASSYPRLDGWNQPQHF.

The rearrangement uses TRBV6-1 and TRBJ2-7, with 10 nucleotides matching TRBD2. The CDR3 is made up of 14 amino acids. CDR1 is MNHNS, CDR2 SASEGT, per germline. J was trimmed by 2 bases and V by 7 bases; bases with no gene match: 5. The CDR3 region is CASTRTSGPYEQYF. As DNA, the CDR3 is TGTGCCAGCACCCGGACTAGCGGACCCTACGAGCAGTACTTC.

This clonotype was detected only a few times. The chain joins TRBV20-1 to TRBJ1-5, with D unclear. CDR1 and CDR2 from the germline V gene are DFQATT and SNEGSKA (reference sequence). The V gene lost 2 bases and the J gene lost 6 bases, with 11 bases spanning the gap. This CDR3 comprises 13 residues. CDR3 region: CSARPPGVQPQHF. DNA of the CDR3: TGCAGTGCTAGACCTCCGGGCGTTCAGCCCCAGCATTTT.

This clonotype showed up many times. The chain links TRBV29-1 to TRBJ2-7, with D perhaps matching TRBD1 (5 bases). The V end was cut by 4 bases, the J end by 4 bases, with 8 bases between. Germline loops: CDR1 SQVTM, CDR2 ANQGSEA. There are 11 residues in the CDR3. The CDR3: CSVGRGYEQYF. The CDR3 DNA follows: TGCAGCGTTGGAAGGGGATACGAGCAGTACTTC.

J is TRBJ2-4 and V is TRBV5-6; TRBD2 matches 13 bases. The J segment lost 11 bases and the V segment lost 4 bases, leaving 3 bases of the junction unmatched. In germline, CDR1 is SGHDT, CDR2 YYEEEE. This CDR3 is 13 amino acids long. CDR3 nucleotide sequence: TGTGCCAGCAGCGGGACTAGCGGGACTCTTCAGTACTTC. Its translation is CASSGTSGTLQYF.

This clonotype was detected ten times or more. CDR3 protein: CASSLGKDTEAFF. The CDR3 region has the DNA TGTGCCAGCAGCCTAGGGAAAGACACTGAAGCTTTCTTT. This chain links TRBV2 with TRBJ1-1; D is unresolved. The germline V and J ends were trimmed by 6 bases and 3 bases, with 11 bases remaining between them. The CDR3 extends over 13 amino acids. Per the germline V gene, CDR1 is SNHLY and CDR2 is FYNNEI.

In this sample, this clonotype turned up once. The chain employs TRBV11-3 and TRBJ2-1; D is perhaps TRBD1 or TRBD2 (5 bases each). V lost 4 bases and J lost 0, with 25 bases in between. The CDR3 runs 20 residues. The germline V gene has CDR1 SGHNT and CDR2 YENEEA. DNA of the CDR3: TGTGCCAGCAGCTCCCTGTGGGCCTGGGACCAAACTAGCTCCTACAATGAGCAGTTCTTC. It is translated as CASSSLWAWDQTSSYNEQFF.

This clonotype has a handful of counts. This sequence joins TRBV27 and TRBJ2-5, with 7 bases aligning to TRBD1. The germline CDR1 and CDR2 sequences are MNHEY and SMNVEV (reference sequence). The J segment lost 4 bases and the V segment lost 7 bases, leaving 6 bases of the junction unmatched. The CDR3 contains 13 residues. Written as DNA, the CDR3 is TGTGCCAGCACGGAGACAGGGACAGAGACCCAGTACTTC. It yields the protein CASTETGTETQYF.

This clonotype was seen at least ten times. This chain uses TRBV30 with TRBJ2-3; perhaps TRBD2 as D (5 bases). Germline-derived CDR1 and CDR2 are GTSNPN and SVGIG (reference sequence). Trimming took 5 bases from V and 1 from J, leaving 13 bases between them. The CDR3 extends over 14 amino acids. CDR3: CAWDLGIGTDTQYF. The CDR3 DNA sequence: TGTGCCTGGGACCTCGGGATCGGCACAGATACGCAGTATTTT.

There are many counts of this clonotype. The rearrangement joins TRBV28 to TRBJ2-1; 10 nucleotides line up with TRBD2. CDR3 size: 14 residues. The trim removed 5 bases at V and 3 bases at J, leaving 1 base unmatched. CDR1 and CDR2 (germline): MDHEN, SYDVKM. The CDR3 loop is CASSPSGGYNEQFF. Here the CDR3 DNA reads TGTGCCAGCAGTCCTAGCGGGGGCTACAATGAGCAGTTCTTC. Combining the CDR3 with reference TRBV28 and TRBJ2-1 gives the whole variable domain DVKVTQSSRYLVKRTGEKVFLECVQDMDHENMFWYRQDPGLGLRLIYFSYDVKMKEKGDIPEGYSVSREKKERFSLILESASTNQTSMYLCASSPSGGYNEQFFGPGTRLTVL.

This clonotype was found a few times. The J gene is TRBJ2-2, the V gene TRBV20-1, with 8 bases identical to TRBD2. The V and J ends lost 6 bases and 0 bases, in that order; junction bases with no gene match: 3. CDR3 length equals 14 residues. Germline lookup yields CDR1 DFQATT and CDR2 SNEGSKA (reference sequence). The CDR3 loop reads CSATSVANTGELFF. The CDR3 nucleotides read TGCAGTGCGACTAGCGTTGCGAACACCGGGGAGCTGTTTTTT.

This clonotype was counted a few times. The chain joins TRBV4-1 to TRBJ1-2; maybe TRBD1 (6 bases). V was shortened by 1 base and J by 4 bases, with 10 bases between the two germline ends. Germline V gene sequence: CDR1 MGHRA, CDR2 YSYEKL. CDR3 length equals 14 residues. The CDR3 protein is CASSQVGGSYGYTF. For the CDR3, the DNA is TGCGCCAGCAGCCAAGTAGGGGGAAGCTATGGCTACACCTTC.

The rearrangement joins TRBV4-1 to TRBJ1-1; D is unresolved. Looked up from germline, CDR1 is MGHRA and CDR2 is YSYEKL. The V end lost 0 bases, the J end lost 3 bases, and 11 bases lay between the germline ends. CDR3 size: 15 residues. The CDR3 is CASSQEFRPYTEAFF. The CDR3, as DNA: TGCGCCAGCAGCCAAGAATTCCGGCCGTACACTGAAGCTTTCTTT.

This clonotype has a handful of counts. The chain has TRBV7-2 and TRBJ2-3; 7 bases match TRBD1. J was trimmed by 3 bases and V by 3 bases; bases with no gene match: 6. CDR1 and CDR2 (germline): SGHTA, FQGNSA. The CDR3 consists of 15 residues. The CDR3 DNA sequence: TGTGCCAGCAGCTTCCAGACAGGGTTGACAGATACGCAGTATTTT. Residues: CASSFQTGLTDTQYF. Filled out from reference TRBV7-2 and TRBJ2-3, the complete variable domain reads GAGVSQSPSNKVTEKGKDVELRCDPISGHTALYWYRQSLGQGLEFLIYFQGNSAPDKSGLPSDRFSAERTGGSVSTLTIQRTQQEDSAVYLCASSFQTGLTDTQYFGPGTRLTVL.

CDR3 bases: TGCGCCAGCAGTCGGACCGGGACAGGGGAAGAGACCCAGTACTTC. This translates into CASSRTGTGEETQYF. The chain joins TRBV5-1 to TRBJ2-5, with TRBD1 identical over 10 bases. V lost 5 bases to trimming and J lost 3 bases; unmatched junction nucleotides: 7. This CDR3 has 15 residues. CDR1 SGHRS and CDR2 YFSETQ come from the germline V gene.

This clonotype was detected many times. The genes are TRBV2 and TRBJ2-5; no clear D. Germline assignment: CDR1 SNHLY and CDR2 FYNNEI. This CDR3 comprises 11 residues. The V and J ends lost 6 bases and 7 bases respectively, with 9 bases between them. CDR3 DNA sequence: TGTGCCAGCAGGGACCTGGGGACCCAGTACTTC. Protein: CASRDLGTQYF. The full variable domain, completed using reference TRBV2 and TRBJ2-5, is EPEVTQTPSHQVTQMGQEVILRCVPISNHLYFYWYRQILGQKVEFLVSFYNNEISEKSEIFDDQFSVERPDGSNFTLKIRSTKLEDSAMYFCASRDLGTQYFGPGTRLLVL.

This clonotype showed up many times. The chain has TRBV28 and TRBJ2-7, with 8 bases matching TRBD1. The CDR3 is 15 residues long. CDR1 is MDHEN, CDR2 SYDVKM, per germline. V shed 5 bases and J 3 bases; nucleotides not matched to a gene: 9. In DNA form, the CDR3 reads TGTGCCAGCAGTACCACCGGGACAGGAGTCTACGAGCAGTACTTC. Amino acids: CASSTTGTGVYEQYF.

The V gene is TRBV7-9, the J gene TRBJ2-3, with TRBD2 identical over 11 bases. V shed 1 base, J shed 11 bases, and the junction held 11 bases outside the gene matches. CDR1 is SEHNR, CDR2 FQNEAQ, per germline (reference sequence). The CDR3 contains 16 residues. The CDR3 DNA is TGTGCCAGCAGCTTAGAACTAGCGGGAGAACCTCAGGGGCAGTATTTT. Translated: CASSLELAGEPQGQYF.

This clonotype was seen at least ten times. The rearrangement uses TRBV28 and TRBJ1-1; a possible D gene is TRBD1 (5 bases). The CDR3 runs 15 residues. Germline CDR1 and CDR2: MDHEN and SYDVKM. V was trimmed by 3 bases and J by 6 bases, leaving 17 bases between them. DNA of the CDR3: TGTGCCAGCAGTTTTACGCGTCGAGGGGCCCCTGAAGCTTTCTTT. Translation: CASSFTRRGAPEAFF.

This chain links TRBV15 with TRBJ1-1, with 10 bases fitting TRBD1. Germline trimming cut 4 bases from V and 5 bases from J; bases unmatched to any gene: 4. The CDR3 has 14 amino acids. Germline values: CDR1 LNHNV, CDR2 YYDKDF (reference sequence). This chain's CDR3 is CATSNPGQGTEAFF. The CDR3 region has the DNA TGTGCCACCAGCAATCCGGGACAGGGGACTGAAGCTTTCTTT. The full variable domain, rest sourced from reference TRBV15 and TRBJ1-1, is DAMVIQNPRYQVTQFGKPVTLSCSQTLNHNVMYWYQQKSSQAPKLLFHYYDKDFNNEADTPDNFQSRRPNTSFCFLDIRSPGLGDTAMYLCATSNPGQGTEAFFGQGTRLTVV.

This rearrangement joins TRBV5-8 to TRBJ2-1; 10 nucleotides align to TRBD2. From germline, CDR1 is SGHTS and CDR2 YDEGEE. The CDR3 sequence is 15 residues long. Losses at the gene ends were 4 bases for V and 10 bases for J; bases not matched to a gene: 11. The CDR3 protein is CASSAVLAGAGEQFF. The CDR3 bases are TGTGCCAGCAGCGCGGTGCTAGCGGGAGCTGGCGAGCAGTTCTTC.

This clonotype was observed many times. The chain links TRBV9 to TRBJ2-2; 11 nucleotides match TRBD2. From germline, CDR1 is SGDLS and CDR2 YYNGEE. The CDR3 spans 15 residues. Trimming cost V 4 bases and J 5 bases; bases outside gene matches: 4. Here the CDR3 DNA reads TGTGCCAGCAGCCCCCGGACTAGCGGGACCGGGGAGCTGTTTTTT. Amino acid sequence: CASSPRTSGTGELFF.

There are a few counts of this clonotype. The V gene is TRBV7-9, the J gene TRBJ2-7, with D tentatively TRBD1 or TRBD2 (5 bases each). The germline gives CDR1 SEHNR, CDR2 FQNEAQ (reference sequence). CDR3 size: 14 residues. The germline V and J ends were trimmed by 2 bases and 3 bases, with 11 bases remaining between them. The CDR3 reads CASSLSLGDYEQYF. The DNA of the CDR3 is TGTGCCAGCAGCTTATCACTGGGGGACTACGAGCAGTACTTC.

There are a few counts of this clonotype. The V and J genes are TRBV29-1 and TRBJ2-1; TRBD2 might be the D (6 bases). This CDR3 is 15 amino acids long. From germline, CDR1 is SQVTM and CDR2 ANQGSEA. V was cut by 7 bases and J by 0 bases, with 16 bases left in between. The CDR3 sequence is CSGLGRESSYNEQFF. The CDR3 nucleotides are TGCAGCGGCCTGGGACGGGAGAGCTCCTACAATGAGCAGTTCTTC.

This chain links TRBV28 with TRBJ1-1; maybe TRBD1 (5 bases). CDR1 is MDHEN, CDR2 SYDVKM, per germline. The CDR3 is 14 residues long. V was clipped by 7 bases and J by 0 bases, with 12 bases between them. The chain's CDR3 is CASTPRQMNTEAFF. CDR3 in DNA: TGTGCCAGCACCCCCCGACAGATGAACACTGAAGCTTTCTTT.

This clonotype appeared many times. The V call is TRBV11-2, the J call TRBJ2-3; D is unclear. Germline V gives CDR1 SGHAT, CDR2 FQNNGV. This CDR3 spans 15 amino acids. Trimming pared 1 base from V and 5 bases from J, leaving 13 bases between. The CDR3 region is CASSLGADLLDTQYF. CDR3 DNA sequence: TGTGCCAGCAGCTTAGGGGCGGACCTGTTAGATACGCAGTATTTT.

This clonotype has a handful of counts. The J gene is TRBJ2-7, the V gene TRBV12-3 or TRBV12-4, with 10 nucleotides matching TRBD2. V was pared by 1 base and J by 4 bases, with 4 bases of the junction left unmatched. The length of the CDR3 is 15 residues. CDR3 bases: TGTGCCAGCAGTTTAGTGGGGACTAGCGATTACGAGCAGTACTTC. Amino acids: CASSLVGTSDYEQYF.